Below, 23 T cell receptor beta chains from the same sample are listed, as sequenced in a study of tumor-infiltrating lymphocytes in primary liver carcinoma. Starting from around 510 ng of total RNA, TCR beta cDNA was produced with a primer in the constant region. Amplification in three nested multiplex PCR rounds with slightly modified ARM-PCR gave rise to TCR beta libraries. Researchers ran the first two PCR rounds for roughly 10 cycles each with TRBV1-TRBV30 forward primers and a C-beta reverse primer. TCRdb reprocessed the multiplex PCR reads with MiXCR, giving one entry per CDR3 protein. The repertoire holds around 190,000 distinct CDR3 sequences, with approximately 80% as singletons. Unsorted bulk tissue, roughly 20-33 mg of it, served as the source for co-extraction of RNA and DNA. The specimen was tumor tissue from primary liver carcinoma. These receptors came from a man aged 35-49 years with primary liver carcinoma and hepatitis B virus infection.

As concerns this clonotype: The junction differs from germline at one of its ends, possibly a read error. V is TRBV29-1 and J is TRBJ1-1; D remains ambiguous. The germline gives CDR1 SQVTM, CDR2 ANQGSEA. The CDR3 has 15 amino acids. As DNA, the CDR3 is TGCAGCGTTGAAGCGAGGTCGGGAATGAACACTGAAGCTTTCTTC. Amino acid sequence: CSVEARSGMNTEAFF.

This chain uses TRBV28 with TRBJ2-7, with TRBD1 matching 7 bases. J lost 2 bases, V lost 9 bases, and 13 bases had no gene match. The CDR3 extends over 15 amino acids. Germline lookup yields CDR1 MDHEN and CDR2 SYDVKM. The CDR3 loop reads CARNSGTDVTYEQYF. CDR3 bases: TGTGCCAGGAACTCCGGGACAGATGTCACCTACGAGCAGTACTTC.

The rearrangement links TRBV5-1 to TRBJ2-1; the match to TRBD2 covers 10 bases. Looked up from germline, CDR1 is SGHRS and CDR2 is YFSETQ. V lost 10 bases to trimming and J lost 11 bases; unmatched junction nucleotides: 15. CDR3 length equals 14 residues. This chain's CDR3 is CAGTLAGGYDKQFF. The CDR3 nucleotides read TGCGCCGGCACGTTAGCGGGAGGTTACGATAAGCAGTTCTTC.

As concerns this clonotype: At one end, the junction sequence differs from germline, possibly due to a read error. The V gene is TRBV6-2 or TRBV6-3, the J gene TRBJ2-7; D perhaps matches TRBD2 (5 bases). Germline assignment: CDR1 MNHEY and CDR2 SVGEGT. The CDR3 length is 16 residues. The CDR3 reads CARSYSNIDYSYEQYF. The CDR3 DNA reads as TGTGCCAGAAGTTACTCGAATATCGACTATTCCTACGAGCAGTACTTC.

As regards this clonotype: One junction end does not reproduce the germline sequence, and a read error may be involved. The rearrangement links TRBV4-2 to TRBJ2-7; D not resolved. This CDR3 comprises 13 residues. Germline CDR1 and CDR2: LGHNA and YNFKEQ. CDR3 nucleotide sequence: TGTGCCAGCGGCCATCATCTTGGCTACGAGCAGTACTTC. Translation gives CASGHHLGYEQYF.

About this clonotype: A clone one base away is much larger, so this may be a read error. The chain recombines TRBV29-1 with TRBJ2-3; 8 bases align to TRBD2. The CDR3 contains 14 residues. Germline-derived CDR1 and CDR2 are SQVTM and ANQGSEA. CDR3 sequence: CSVTGAGAADMQYF. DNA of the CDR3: TGCAGCGTAACGGGAGCGGGGGCAGCAGATATGCAGTATTTT.

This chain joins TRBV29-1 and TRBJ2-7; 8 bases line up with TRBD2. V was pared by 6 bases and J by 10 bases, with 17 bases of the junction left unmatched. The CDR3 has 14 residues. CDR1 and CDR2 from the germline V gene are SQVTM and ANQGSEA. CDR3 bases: TGCAGCGTATCCCGCGGGCGTAGCGGGACGGAACAGTACTTC. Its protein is CSVSRGRSGTEQYF.

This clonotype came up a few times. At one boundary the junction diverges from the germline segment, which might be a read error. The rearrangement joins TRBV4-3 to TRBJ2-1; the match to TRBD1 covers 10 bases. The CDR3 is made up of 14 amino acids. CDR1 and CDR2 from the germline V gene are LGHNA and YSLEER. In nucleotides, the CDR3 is TGCGCCAGCAGCCTGGACAGGGGGGGGGATGAGCAGGTCTTC. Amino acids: CASSLDRGGDEQVF.

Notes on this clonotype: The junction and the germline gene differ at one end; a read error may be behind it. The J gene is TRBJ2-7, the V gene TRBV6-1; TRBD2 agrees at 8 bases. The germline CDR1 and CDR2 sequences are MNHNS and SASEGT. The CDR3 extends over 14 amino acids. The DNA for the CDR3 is TGTACCAGTACAAGCGGGAGCTTGTTCTACGAGCAGTACTTC. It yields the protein CTSTSGSLFYEQYF.

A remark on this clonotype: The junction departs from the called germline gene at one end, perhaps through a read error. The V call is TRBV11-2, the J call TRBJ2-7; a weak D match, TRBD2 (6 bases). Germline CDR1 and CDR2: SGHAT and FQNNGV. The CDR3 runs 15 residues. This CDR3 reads CASSLAAREIHEQYF. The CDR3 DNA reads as TGCGCCAGCAGCTTAGCGGCCAGGGAGATTCACGAGCAGTACTTC.

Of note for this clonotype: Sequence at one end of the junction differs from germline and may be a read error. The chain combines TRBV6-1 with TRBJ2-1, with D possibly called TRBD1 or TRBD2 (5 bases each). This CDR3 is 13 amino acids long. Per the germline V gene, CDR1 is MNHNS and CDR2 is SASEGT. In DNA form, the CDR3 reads TGTGCCAGCAGCGAAGGGACGGGCGATGTGCAGTTCTTC. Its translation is CASSEGTGDVQFF.

CDR3 region: CASRWTVPSMYTEAFF. DNA for the CDR3: TGTGCCAGCAGATGGACGGTACCTTCGATGTACACTGAAGCTTTCTTT. The V call is TRBV12-3 or TRBV12-4, the J call TRBJ1-1; D gene uncertain. The length of the CDR3 is 16 residues. V shed 6 bases and J shed 3 bases, with 20 bases lying between them.

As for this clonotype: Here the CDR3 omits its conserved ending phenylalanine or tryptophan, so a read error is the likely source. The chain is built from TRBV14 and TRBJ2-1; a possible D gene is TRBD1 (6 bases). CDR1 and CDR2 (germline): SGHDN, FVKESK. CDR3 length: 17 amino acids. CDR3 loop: CSSSQEGQGTWYNEQFV. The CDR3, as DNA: TGTTCCAGCAGCCAAGAGGGTCAGGGGACGTGGTACAATGAGCAGTTCGTC.

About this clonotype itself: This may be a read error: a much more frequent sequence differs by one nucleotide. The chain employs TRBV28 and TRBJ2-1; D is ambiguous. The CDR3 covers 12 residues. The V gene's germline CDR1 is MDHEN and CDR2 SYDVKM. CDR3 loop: CAQTAHRDEQFF. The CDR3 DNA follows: TGTGCTCAGACCGCCCATCGGGATGAGCAGTTCTTC.

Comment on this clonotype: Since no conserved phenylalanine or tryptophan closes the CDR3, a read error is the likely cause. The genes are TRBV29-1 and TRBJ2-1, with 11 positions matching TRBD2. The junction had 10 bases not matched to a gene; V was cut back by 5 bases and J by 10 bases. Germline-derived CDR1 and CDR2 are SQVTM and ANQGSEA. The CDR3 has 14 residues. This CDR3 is CSVILTSGINEQFY. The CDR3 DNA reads TGCAGCGTTATATTGACTAGCGGGATAAACGAGCAGTTCTAC.

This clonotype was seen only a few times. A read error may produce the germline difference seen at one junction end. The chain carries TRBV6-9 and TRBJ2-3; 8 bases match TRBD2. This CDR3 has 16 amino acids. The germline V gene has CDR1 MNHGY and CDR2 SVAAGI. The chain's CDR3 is CASSYSLAGCTDTQYF. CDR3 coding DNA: TGTGCCAGTAGTTACTCTTTAGCGGGGTGCACAGATACGCAGTATTTT.

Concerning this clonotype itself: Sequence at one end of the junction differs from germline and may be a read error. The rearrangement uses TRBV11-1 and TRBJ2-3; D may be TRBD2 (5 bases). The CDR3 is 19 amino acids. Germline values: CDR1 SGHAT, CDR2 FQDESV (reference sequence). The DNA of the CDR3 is TGCGCCAGCAGCTCTCGGGGAAGCTCTGTTGGAGCCCGCACAGAAACGCAGTATTTT. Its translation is CASSSRGSSVGARTETQYF.

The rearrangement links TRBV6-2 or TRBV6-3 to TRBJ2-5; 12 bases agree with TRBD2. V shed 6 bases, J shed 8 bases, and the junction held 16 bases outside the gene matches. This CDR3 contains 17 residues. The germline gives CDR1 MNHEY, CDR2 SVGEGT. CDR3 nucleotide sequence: TGTGCCAGCAGCGAAAGGACTAGCGGGATGACCGAGATAACCCAGTACTTC. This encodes CASSERTSGMTEITQYF.

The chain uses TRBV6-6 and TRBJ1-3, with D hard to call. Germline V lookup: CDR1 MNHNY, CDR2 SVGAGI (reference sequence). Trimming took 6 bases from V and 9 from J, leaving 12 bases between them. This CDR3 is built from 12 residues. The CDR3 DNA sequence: TGTGCCAGCAGATCACCAGCCGTCACCATATATTTT. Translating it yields CASRSPAVTIYF.

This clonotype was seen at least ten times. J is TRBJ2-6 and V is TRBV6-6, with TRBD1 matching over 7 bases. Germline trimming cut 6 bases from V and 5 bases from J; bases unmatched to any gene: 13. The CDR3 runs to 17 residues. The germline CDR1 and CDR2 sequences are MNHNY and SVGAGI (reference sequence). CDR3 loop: CASRPGTVTLRANVLTF. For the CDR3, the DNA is TGTGCCAGCAGGCCTGGGACAGTAACTCTGCGGGCCAACGTCCTGACTTTC.

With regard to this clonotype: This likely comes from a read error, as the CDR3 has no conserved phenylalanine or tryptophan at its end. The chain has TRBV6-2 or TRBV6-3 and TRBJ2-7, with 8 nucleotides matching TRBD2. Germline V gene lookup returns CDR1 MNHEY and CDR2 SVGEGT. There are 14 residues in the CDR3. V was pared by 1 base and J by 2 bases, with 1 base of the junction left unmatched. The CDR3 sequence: CASSYLTSAYEQYI. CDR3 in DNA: TGTGCCAGCAGTTACTTGACTAGCGCCTACGAGCAGTACATC.

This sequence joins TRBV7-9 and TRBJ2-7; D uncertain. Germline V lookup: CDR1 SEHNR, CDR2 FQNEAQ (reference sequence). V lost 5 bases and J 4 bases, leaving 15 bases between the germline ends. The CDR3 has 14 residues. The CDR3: CASSTMGPQYEQYF. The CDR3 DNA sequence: TGTGCCAGCAGCACTATGGGCCCCCAATACGAGCAGTACTTC.

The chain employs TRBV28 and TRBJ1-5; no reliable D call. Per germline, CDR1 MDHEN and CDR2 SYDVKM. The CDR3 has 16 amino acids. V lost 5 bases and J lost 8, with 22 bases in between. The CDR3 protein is CASSPGRHGSNEPQHF. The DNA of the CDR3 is TGTGCCAGCAGTCCGGGTCGACATGGGAGTAATGAGCCCCAGCATTTT.